The sequence of this TCR beta chain was determined in a study of Ad26.COV2.S vaccination and SARS-CoV-2 variants. The protocol was immunoSEQ multiplex PCR, while the TCRdb copy is restricted to in-frame clones and leaves out a portion. This repertoire shows approximately 350,000 clones, over 75% found once; its top ten account for roughly 3.6%. Germline CDR1 LNHDA, CDR2 SQIVND (reference sequence). The CDR3 is made up of 16 amino acids. Losses at the gene ends were 0 bases for V and 7 bases for J; bases not matched to a gene: 10. Noted treatment: some 20 received Ad26.COV2.S at low or high dose, single or two shots; about 5 received placebo; per-sample allocation not given. Following the first vaccine or placebo injection, samples were taken on day 63.

The source is a person between 18 and 65 years old who received the Ad26.COV2.S COVID-19 vaccine or a placebo. Here the sequenced sample was peripheral blood, taken in a trial of Ad26.COV2.S vaccine versus placebo. The chain uses TRBV19 and TRBJ2-7; 9 bases are a match to TRBD2. CDR3 region: CASSIDRAGGPTEQYF. The DNA for the CDR3 is TGTGCCAGTAGTATAGATCGAGCGGGGGGCCCGACGGAGCAGTACTTC.